This passage covers 20 T cell receptor beta chains from one sample sequenced in a study of Ad26.COV2.S vaccination and SARS-CoV-2 variants. Treatment described: roughly 19 received Ad26.COV2.S at low or high dose, single or two shots; 5 received placebo; per-sample allocation not given. After the first vaccine or placebo injection, samples were drawn on day 63. Data came from immunoSEQ multiplex PCR; TCRdb stores just in-frame clones and leaves some out. The sample lists about half a million clones; around 89% were seen once. Source: peripheral blood, taken in a trial of Ad26.COV2.S vaccine versus placebo. These receptors were taken from a person aged 18-60 years who received the Ad26.COV2.S COVID-19 vaccine or a placebo.

The sample holds a few counts of this clone. This chain links TRBV5-1 with TRBJ2-7, with 10 bases fitting TRBD1. The CDR3 consists of 18 residues. The germline CDR1 and CDR2 sequences are SGHRS and YFSETQ. Trimming cost V 4 bases and J 0 bases; bases outside gene matches: 13. CDR3 loop: CASSPNPGQGPSSYEQYF. The CDR3 coding sequence is TGCGCCAGCAGCCCCAACCCGGGACAGGGGCCAAGCTCCTACGAGCAGTACTTC.

J is TRBJ1-2 and V is TRBV12-3 or TRBV12-4; no clear D. This CDR3 contains 13 residues. V shed 3 bases and J shed 6 bases, with 11 bases lying between them. CDR3 coding DNA: TGTGCCAGCAGTTTGTCCACAGACGATGGCTACACCTTC. This codes for CASSLSTDDGYTF.

This sequence joins TRBV7-3 and TRBJ1-6, with D hard to call. Trimming took off 1 base at V and 7 bases at J, with 5 bases between the two ends. The CDR3 extends over 13 amino acids. In germline, CDR1 is SGHTA, CDR2 FQGTGA. The CDR3 reads CASSLNINSPLHF. CDR3 sequence (DNA): TGTGCCAGCAGCTTAAACATCAATTCACCCCTCCACTTT.

The chain has TRBV19 and TRBJ1-5, with D perhaps TRBD1 (6 bases). This CDR3 contains 13 residues. V lost 1 base, J lost 15 bases, and 16 bases lay in between. CDR1 LNHDA and CDR2 SQIVND come from the germline V gene (reference sequence). The CDR3 DNA sequence: TGTGCCAGTAGTATAGGGACAGAACCTTTGTGGCATTTT. Translation: CASSIGTEPLWHF.

The V gene is TRBV10-3, the J gene TRBJ2-7, with 9 bases identical to TRBD1. Germline CDR1 is ENHRY and CDR2 is SYGVKD. V shed 10 bases and J 1 base; nucleotides not matched to a gene: 5. CDR3 length equals 13 residues. CDR3 residues: CATRQGVSYEQYF. CDR3 DNA: TGTGCCACCCGACAGGGGGTTTCCTACGAGCAGTACTTC.

V gene TRBV19 combines with J gene TRBJ1-2; D may be TRBD1 (5 bases). V was trimmed by 5 bases and J by 7 bases, leaving 23 bases between them. The CDR3 contains 16 residues. The germline gives CDR1 LNHDA, CDR2 SQIVND (reference sequence). The CDR3 reads CASSLGDVRISGGYTF. The CDR3 DNA is TGTGCCAGTAGTCTGGGGGATGTTCGGATCTCCGGTGGCTACACCTTC.

This clone was recorded only once. CDR3 amino acids: CATRDRAREKLFF. Written as DNA, the CDR3 is TGTGCCACCCGGGACAGGGCTCGAGAAAAACTGTTTTTT. The chain links TRBV2 to TRBJ1-4; TRBD1 matches at 9 bases. The V segment lost 10 bases and the J segment 8 bases; nucleotides outside the gene matches: 8. Germline V gives CDR1 SNHLY, CDR2 FYNNEI. This CDR3 region has 13 residues. The complete variable domain, with remaining parts taken from reference TRBV2 and TRBJ1-4, reads EPEVTQTPSHQVTQMGQEVILRCVPISNHLYFYWYRQILGQKVEFLVSFYNNEISEKSEIFDDQFSVERPDGSNFTLKIRSTKLEDSAMYFCATRDRAREKLFFGSGTQLSVL.

CDR3 in DNA: TGTGCCAGCAGCTTAGATGGCGGACTAGTCTACGAGCAGTACTTC. Protein sequence: CASSLDGGLVYEQYF. J is TRBJ2-7 and V is TRBV11-2, with 7 nucleotides matching TRBD2. Trimming cost V 0 bases and J 3 bases; bases outside gene matches: 5. Germline assignment: CDR1 SGHAT and CDR2 FQNNGV. The CDR3 covers 15 residues.

This chain uses TRBV25-1 with TRBJ2-7, with D tentatively TRBD1 (5 bases). The CDR3 contains 14 residues. The V end lost 0 bases, the J end lost 3 bases, and 9 bases lay between the germline ends. Per the germline V gene, CDR1 is MGHDK and CDR2 is SYGVNS. CDR3 nucleotides: TGTGCCAGCAGTGAATATGGCAGGGACTACGAGCAGTACTTC. Amino acid sequence: CASSEYGRDYEQYF.

J is TRBJ1-4 and V is TRBV10-1; 10 bases agree with TRBD1. Per the germline V gene, CDR1 is WNHNN and CDR2 is SYGVQD (reference sequence). V lost 8 bases to trimming and J lost 8 bases; unmatched junction nucleotides: 23. The CDR3 has 19 residues. The CDR3 DNA reads as TGCGCCAGCCCTACTGATTTCCCGGGACAGGGGAACTGGGAGGAAAAACTGTTTTTT. Protein sequence: CASPTDFPGQGNWEEKLFF.

CDR3 sequence reads: CASTIYGGVGNEQFF. In DNA, the CDR3 is TGCGCCAGCACAATTTACGGGGGAGTGGGTAATGAGCAGTTCTTC. V and J are TRBV4-1 and TRBJ2-1; D perhaps matches TRBD2 (6 bases). V lost 7 bases, J lost 7 bases, and 20 bases lay in between. The length of the CDR3 is 15 residues. The germline gives CDR1 MGHRA, CDR2 YSYEKL.

The V gene is TRBV19, the J gene TRBJ1-5, with 9 bases fitting TRBD1. The V and J ends lost 3 bases and 9 bases, in that order; junction bases with no gene match: 9. The CDR3 extends over 15 amino acids. CDR1 LNHDA and CDR2 SQIVND come from the germline V gene (reference sequence). CDR3 loop: CASSMGQGRGRPQHF. CDR3 DNA sequence: TGTGCCAGTAGTATGGGACAGGGAAGGGGGCGGCCCCAGCATTTT. The variable domain in full, with the rest retrieved from reference TRBV19 and TRBJ1-5, is DGGITQSPKYLFRKEGQNVTLSCEQNLNHDAMYWYRQDPGQGLRLIYYSQIVNDFQKGDIAEGYSVSREKKESFPLTVTSAQKNPTAFYLCASSMGQGRGRPQHFGDGTRLSIL.

This sequence joins TRBV5-4 and TRBJ2-1, with TRBD2 matching 11 bases. CDR3 size: 15 residues. CDR1 is SGHNT and CDR2 is YYREEE in the germline V gene (reference sequence). V trimming: 1 base; J trimming: 5 bases; junction bases outside the gene matches: 2. The CDR3 reads CASSLTSGSNNEQFF. In DNA form, the CDR3 reads TGTGCCAGCAGCTTGACTAGCGGGAGCAACAATGAGCAGTTCTTC.

The chain couples TRBV19 to TRBJ2-7, with a tentative D call TRBD2 (6 bases). The CDR3 has 16 residues. Germline V gives CDR1 LNHDA, CDR2 SQIVND (reference sequence). V was shortened by 4 bases and J by 4 bases, with 20 bases between the two germline ends. DNA of the CDR3: TGTGCCAGTAGTACACCGGGGAGGAGGGCGGCTTACGAGCAGTACTTC. This gives the protein CASSTPGRRAAYEQYF.

J is TRBJ2-4 and V is TRBV18, with TRBD2 matching 9 bases. The germline CDR1 and CDR2 sequences are KGHSH and LQKENI. The CDR3 is 13 amino acids. V was pared by 6 bases and J by 14 bases, with 11 bases of the junction left unmatched. CDR3 in DNA: TGTGCCAGCTCGCTGACTAGCGGCGAGTTGGAGTACTTC. Its translation: CASSLTSGELEYF.

The chain is built from TRBV9 and TRBJ2-7; D may be TRBD2 (5 bases). Germline values: CDR1 SGDLS, CDR2 YYNGEE. This CDR3 has 15 residues. The V end lost 4 bases, the J end lost 1 base, and 15 bases lay between the germline ends. CDR3 sequence: CASSPVGAGSYEQYF. The CDR3, as DNA: TGTGCCAGCAGCCCGGTGGGTGCGGGTTCCTACGAGCAGTACTTC. Drawing the rest from reference TRBV9 and TRBJ2-7, the complete variable domain is DSGVTQTPKHLITATGQRVTLRCSPRSGDLSVYWYQQSLDQGLQFLIQYYNGEERAKGNILERFSAQQFPDLHSELNLSSLELGDSALYFCASSPVGAGSYEQYFGPGTRLTVT.

The chain couples TRBV6-5 to TRBJ2-7; D is possibly TRBD1 (6 bases). Germline V gives CDR1 MNHEY, CDR2 SVGAGI. This CDR3 region has 13 residues. Between the trimmed V and J ends, which lost 8 bases and 5 bases, there was a span of 16 bases. CDR3 DNA sequence: TGTGCCAGCGAGGCAGGGGTGCCCCACGAGCAGTACTTC. Amino acid sequence: CASEAGVPHEQYF.

This chain joins TRBV6-6 and TRBJ2-7, with a possible D match to TRBD1 (6 bases). The CDR3 runs 16 residues. Germline CDR1 is MNHNY and CDR2 is SVGAGI (reference sequence). With 0 bases removed from V and 5 bases from J, the gap between germline ends came to 17 bases. The CDR3 region has the DNA TGTGCCAGCAGTTACTCGGGTACAGGGCGGCGCGACGAGCAGTACTTC. Its protein is CASSYSGTGRRDEQYF.

Regarding this clone: Compared with germline, one end of the junction differs, possibly owing to a read error. The chain uses TRBV28 and TRBJ1-2, with D tentatively TRBD1 (5 bases). This CDR3 contains 13 residues. Germline-derived CDR1 and CDR2 are MDHEN and SYDVKM. CDR3 nucleotides: TGTGCCAGCAGTTCTTCCGGGACGCCGCTCTTATACTTC. It specifies CASSSSGTPLLYF.

This chain uses TRBV2 with TRBJ1-2; D gene unclear. V was shortened by 8 bases and J by 4 bases, with 8 bases between the two germline ends. Germline V gives CDR1 SNHLY, CDR2 FYNNEI. The CDR3 extends over 11 amino acids. CDR3 region: CASHQTYGYTF. The CDR3 DNA reads TGTGCCAGCCACCAGACCTATGGCTACACCTTC. Full variable domain (rest looked up from reference TRBV2 and TRBJ1-2): EPEVTQTPSHQVTQMGQEVILRCVPISNHLYFYWYRQILGQKVEFLVSFYNNEISEKSEIFDDQFSVERPDGSNFTLKIRSTKLEDSAMYFCASHQTYGYTFGSGTRLTVV.